The TCR beta chain under discussion was sequenced for a study of cytomegalovirus exposure and HLA in healthy donors. Study findings and constraints: The tendency of first-cohort TCR clusters to co-occur in the approximately 120 validation repertoires was identified by a subsequent analysis.

The donors were members of the validation cohort, which comprised roughly 120 subjects and was separate from the first cohort of around 700 subjects. Libraries were prepared by immunoSEQ multiplex PCR; TCRdb keeps only in-frame clonotypes and omits some of them. The data show about 110,000 clones, with about 85% seen just once and more than 2.5% held by the top ten. CDR1 MGHRA and CDR2 YSYEKL come from the germline V gene. The CDR3 length is 13 residues. V was shortened by 3 bases and J by 3 bases, with 9 bases between the two germline ends. About this clone itself: Antigen specificity is unknown.

Sequencing was performed on PBMCs. The J gene is TRBJ2-7, the V gene TRBV4-1, with D tentatively TRBD2 (5 bases). The clonotype was recovered from a young woman in good health and CMV-seronegative. CDR3 sequence reads: CASSQTGIYEQYF. For the CDR3, the DNA is TGCGCCAGCAGCCAGACGGGAATCTACGAGCAGTACTTC.